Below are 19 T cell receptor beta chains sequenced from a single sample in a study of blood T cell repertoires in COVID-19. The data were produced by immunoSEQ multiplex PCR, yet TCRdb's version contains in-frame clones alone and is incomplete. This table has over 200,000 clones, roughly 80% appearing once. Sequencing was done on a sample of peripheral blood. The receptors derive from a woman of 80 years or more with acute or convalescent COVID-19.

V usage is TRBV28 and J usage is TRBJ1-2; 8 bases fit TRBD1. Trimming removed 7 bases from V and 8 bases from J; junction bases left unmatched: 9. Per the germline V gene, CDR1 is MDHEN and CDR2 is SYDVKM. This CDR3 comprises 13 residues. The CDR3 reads CASTATGAGGYTF. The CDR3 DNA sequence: TGTGCCAGCACCGCGACAGGGGCGGGGGGCTACACCTTC.

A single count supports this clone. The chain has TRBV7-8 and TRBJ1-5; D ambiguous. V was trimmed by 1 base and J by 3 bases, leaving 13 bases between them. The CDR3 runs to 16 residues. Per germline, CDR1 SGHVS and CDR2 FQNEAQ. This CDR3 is CASSLVGGPTNQPQHF. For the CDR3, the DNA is TGTGCCAGCAGCTTAGTGGGAGGGCCCACCAATCAGCCCCAGCATTTT.

The CDR3 here is CAWSVGGAGELFF. The CDR3 DNA reads as TGTGCCTGGAGTGTAGGAGGGGCCGGGGAGCTGTTTTTT. The chain employs TRBV30 and TRBJ2-2; D is possibly TRBD2 (6 bases). The CDR3 sequence is 13 residues long. The V gene's germline CDR1 is GTSNPN and CDR2 SVGIG (reference sequence). Between the trimmed V and J ends, which lost 0 bases and 6 bases, there was a span of 8 bases.

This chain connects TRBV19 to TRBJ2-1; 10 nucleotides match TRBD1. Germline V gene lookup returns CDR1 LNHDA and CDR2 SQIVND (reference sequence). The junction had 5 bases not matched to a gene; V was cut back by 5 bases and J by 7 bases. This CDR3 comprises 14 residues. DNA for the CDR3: TGTGCCAGTAGTTGGGACAGGGGTTATAATGAGCAGTTCTTC. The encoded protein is CASSWDRGYNEQFF.

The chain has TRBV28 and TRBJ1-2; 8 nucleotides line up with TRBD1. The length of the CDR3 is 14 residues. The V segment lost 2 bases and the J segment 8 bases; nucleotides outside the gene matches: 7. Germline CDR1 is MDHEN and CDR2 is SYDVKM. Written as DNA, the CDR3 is TGTGCCAGCAGTTTAGTCGCGACAGGGGTGGGCTACACCTTC. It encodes CASSLVATGVGYTF.

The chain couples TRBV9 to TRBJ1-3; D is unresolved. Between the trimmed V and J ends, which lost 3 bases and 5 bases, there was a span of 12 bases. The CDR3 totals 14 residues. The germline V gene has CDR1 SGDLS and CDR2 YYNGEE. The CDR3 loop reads CASSAVEVRNTIYF. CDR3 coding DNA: TGTGCCAGCAGCGCGGTGGAGGTTAGAAACACCATATATTTT.

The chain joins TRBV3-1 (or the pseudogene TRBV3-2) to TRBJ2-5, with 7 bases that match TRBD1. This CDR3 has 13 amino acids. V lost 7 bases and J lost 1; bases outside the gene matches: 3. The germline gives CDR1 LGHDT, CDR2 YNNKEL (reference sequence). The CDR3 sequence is CASNDRVQETQYF. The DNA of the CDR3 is TGTGCCAGCAACGACAGGGTCCAAGAGACCCAGTACTTC.

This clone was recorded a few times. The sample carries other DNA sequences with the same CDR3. CDR3 residues: CASSLEAGGNTEAFF. CDR3 nucleotide sequence: TGCGCCAGCAGCTTGGAGGCGGGAGGGAACACTGAAGCTTTCTTT. This chain connects TRBV5-1 to TRBJ1-1; unclear D gene. From germline, CDR1 is SGHRS and CDR2 YFSETQ. This CDR3 region has 15 residues. Trimming pared 0 bases from V and 1 base from J, leaving 10 bases between.

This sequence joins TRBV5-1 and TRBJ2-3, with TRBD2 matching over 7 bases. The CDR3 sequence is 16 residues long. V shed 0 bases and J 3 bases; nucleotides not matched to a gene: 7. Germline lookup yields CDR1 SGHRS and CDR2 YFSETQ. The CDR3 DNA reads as TGCGCCAGCAGCTTGGTCCTGATGGGAGGGACAGATACGCAGTATTTT. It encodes CASSLVLMGGTDTQYF. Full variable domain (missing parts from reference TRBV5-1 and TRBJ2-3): KAGVTQTPRYLIKTRGQQVTLSCSPISGHRSVSWYQQTPGQGLQFLFEYFSETQRNKGNFPGRFSGRQFSNSRSEMNVSTLELGDSALYLCASSLVLMGGTDTQYFGPGTRLTVL.

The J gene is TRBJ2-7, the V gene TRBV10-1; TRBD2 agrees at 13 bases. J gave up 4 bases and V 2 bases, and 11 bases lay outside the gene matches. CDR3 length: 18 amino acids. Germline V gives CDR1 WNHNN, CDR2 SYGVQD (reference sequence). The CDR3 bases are TGCGCCAGCAGTGAGAACCGTGGGACTAGCGGGGACTATTACGAGCAGTACTTC. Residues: CASSENRGTSGDYYEQYF.

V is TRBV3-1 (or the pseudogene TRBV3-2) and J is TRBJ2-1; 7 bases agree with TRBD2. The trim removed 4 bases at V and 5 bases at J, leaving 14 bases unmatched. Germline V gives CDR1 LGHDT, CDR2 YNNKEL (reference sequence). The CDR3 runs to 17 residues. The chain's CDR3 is CASSPALWGTTNNEQFF. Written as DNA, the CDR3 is TGTGCCAGCAGCCCCGCGCTGTGGGGGACTACCAACAATGAGCAGTTCTTC.

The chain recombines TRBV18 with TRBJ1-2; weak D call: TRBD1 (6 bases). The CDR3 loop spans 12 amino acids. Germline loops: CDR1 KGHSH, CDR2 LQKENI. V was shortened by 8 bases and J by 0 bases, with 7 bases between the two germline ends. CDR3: CASGQTNYGYTF. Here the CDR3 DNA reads TGTGCCAGCGGACAGACTAACTATGGCTACACCTTC.

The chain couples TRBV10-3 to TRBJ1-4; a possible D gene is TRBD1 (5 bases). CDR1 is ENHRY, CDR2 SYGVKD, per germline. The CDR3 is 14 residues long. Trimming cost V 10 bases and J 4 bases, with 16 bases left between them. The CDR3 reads CATGGGVDNEKLFF. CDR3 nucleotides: TGTGCCACGGGGGGAGGGGTTGATAATGAAAAACTGTTTTTT.

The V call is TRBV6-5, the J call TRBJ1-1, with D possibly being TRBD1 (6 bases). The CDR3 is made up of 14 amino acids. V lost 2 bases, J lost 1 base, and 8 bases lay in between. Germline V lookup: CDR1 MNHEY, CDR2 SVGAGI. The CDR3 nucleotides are TGTGCCAGCAGTTACCTGACAGGGAACACTGAAGCTTTCTTT. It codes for CASSYLTGNTEAFF.

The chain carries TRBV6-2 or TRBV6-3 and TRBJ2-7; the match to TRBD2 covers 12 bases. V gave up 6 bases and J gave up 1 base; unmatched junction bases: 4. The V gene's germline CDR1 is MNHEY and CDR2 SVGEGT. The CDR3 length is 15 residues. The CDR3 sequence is CASSLTSGGSYEQYF. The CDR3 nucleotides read TGTGCCAGCAGCCTAACTAGCGGGGGGTCCTACGAGCAGTACTTC.

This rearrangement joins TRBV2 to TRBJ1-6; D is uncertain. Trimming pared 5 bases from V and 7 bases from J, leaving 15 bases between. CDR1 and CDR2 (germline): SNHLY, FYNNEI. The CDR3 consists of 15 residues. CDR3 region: CASSRTTTGNSPLHF. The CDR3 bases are TGTGCCAGCAGTCGAACTACCACGGGAAATTCACCCCTCCACTTT.

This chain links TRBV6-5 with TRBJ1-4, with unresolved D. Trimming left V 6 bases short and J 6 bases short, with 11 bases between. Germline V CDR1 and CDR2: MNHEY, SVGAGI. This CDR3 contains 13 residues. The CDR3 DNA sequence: TGTGCCAGCAGAGCGACGGCCCATGAAAAACTGTTTTTT. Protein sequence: CASRATAHEKLFF.

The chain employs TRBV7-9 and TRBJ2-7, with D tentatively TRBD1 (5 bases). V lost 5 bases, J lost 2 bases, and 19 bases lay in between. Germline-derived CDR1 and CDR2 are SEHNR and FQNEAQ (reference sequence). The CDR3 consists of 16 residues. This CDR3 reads CASSPPLGRNTYEQYF. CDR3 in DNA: TGTGCCAGCAGCCCACCCTTGGGGCGTAATACCTACGAGCAGTACTTC.

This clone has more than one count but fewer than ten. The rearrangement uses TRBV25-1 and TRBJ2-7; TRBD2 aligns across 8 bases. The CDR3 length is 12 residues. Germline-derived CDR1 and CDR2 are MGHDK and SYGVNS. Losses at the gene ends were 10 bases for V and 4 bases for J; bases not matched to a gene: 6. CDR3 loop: CATRGGSYEQYF. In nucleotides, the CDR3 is TGTGCCACCCGGGGGGGAAGTTACGAGCAGTACTTC.